Following are 20 T cell receptor beta chains from one sample sequenced in a study of regulatory T cells in long-lasting Graves disease (dated by TCRdb to the early 2020s). The library relied on multiplex PCR. The listed sequencing device is Illumina HiSeq 4000. TCR beta libraries were built with iRepertoire HTBI primers and Arm-PCR amplification of CDR3 regions. TCRdb trimmed the raw reads at Q25, called clones with MiXCR and kept productive beta chains. Entries are consolidated by CDR3 protein sequence, retaining the most common genes and DNA. The sample includes roughly 420,000 distinct CDR3 sequences, with over 15% observed a single time. Of the sample, roughly a tenth falls within the top ten clones. The time point label of this sample denotes: newly diagnosed GD, antithyroid drugs for less than 3 months. RNA was extracted from PBMCs in TRIzol for both TCR sequencing and RNA sequencing. A further study also used this sample, focusing on T cells in Graves' hyperthyroidism and ophthalmopathy.

Here the sequenced sample was peripheral blood mononuclear cells (PBMCs), taken at new diagnosis, from a patient treated with antithyroid drugs. The receptors were gathered from a woman under 40 with Graves disease. Donor details come from another sample of the same person, matched by shared clones.

This clonotype was seen more than once but under ten times. The chain is built from TRBV19 and TRBJ1-2; no definite D call. The V end was cut by 3 bases, the J end by 7 bases, with 9 bases between. CDR3 length: 12 residues. Germline CDR1 is LNHDA and CDR2 is SQIVND (reference sequence). CDR3 protein: CASSIGASGYTF. The CDR3 coding sequence is TGTGCCAGTAGTATTGGTGCGAGTGGCTACACCTTC.

This clonotype was detected many times. The genes are TRBV18 and TRBJ2-4; D may be TRBD2 (5 bases). CDR3 length: 13 amino acids. Germline V gene lookup returns CDR1 KGHSH and CDR2 LQKENI. The germline V and J ends were trimmed by 3 bases and 5 bases, with 8 bases remaining between them. DNA for the CDR3: TGTGCCAGCTCACCCTCCGGGGAAAACATTCAGTACTTC. Its protein is CASSPSGENIQYF.

As concerns this clonotype: A read error is possible here, since a much larger clone lies one base away. The gene calls are TRBV6-2 or TRBV6-3 and TRBJ2-7, with TRBD2 matching over 8 bases. The J call is doubtful: the DNA matches TRBJ2-1 better. The CDR3 has 16 residues. The germline gives CDR1 MNHEY, CDR2 SVGEGT. In nucleotides, the CDR3 is TGTGCCAGCAGTGGAGCTGGCGGGGGGACCTACAATGAGCAGTTCTTC. This translates into CASSGAGGGTYNEQFF.

The V gene is TRBV6-2 or TRBV6-3, the J gene TRBJ2-1; a possible D gene is TRBD1 (5 bases). Trimming shortened V by 4 bases and J by 6 bases, and 10 bases separated the two germline ends. The CDR3 loop spans 13 amino acids. Germline values: CDR1 MNHEY, CDR2 SVGEGT. CDR3 residues: CASSWKGSNEQFF. The CDR3 DNA reads as TGTGCCAGCAGTTGGAAGGGGTCCAATGAGCAGTTCTTC.

The sample holds many counts of this clonotype. The rearrangement links TRBV15 to TRBJ2-3; 8 positions agree with TRBD2. The V gene end was trimmed by 11 bases and the J gene end by 0 bases; junction bases not matched to a gene: 10. Germline CDR1 LNHNV, CDR2 YYDKDF (reference sequence). The CDR3 covers 15 residues. CDR3 sequence: CASQRASGSTDTQYF. CDR3 DNA sequence: TGTGCCTCCCAAAGGGCTAGCGGGAGCACAGATACGCAGTATTTT. The complete variable domain, with remaining parts taken from reference TRBV15 and TRBJ2-3, reads DAMVIQNPRYQVTQFGKPVTLSCSQTLNHNVMYWYQQKSSQAPKLLFHYYDKDFNNEADTPDNFQSRRPNTSFCFLDIRSPGLGDTAMYLCASQRASGSTDTQYFGPGTRLTVL.

The chain is built from TRBV29-1 and TRBJ2-5, with 7 bases matching TRBD1. CDR3 length: 13 residues. In germline, CDR1 is SQVTM, CDR2 ANQGSEA. V was pared by 3 bases and J by 1 base, with 2 bases of the junction left unmatched. The CDR3: CSVDWDSQETQYF. In nucleotides, the CDR3 is TGCAGCGTTGACTGGGACAGCCAAGAGACCCAGTACTTC.

This clonotype was seen at least ten times. The chain joins TRBV18 to TRBJ2-5; 8 nucleotides align to TRBD2. The CDR3 is made up of 15 amino acids. Germline V CDR1 and CDR2: KGHSH, LQKENI. V dropped 2 bases and J dropped 5; count of bases not matched to a gene: 7. The DNA of the CDR3 is TGTGCCAGCTCACCAAACAGAAGACTAGCGGAGACCCAGTACTTC. Encoded protein: CASSPNRRLAETQYF.

The chain combines TRBV30 with TRBJ2-2; D unresolved. The V end was cut by 3 bases, the J end by 3 bases, with 11 bases between. The CDR3 totals 14 residues. CDR1 is GTSNPN, CDR2 SVGIG, per germline (reference sequence). This CDR3 is CAWRDNFDTGELFF. The CDR3 DNA reads TGTGCCTGGAGAGACAATTTTGACACCGGGGAGCTGTTTTTT.

This clonotype was seen a handful of times. This chain links TRBV18 with TRBJ1-3, with unresolved D. Trimming pared 4 bases from V and 2 bases from J, leaving 15 bases between. CDR1 and CDR2 (germline): KGHSH, LQKENI. CDR3 length equals 16 residues. The CDR3 is CASSLQSVRAGNTIYF. CDR3 DNA sequence: TGTGCCAGCTCACTGCAGAGTGTGAGGGCTGGAAACACCATATATTTT.

This clonotype was detected many times. J is TRBJ1-5 and V is TRBV6-1; 8 bases are shared with TRBD1. Germline-derived CDR1 and CDR2 are MNHNS and SASEGT. The CDR3 totals 15 residues. J gave up 3 bases and V 4 bases, and 5 bases lay outside the gene matches. The CDR3 here is CASSGGTGYNQPQHF. The CDR3, as DNA: TGTGCCAGCAGTGGGGGGACAGGATACAATCAGCCCCAGCATTTT.

This clonotype was detected many times. The chain joins TRBV27 to TRBJ2-1; D possibly corresponds to TRBD1 (5 bases). V was shortened by 0 bases and J by 12 bases, with 12 bases between the two germline ends. Per germline, CDR1 MNHEY and CDR2 SMNVEV (reference sequence). The CDR3 covers 13 residues. CDR3 residues: CASSLSFGAVQFF. The CDR3, as DNA: TGTGCCAGCAGTTTATCGTTTGGGGCGGTGCAGTTCTTC.

In its sample, this clonotype was seen many times. V usage is TRBV28 and J usage is TRBJ1-5; D gene ambiguous. The germline CDR1 and CDR2 sequences are MDHEN and SYDVKM. The CDR3 covers 17 residues. Trimming left V 3 bases short and J 0 bases short, with 15 bases between. The CDR3 sequence: CASSLIRFSNSNQPQHF. CDR3 coding DNA: TGTGCCAGCAGTTTGATTAGGTTCTCAAATAGCAATCAGCCCCAGCATTTT. Supplemented by reference TRBV28 and TRBJ1-5, the full variable domain reads DVKVTQSSRYLVKRTGEKVFLECVQDMDHENMFWYRQDPGLGLRLIYFSYDVKMKEKGDIPEGYSVSREKKERFSLILESASTNQTSMYLCASSLIRFSNSNQPQHFGDGTRLSIL.

Comment on this clonotype: A much larger clone is a single base away; this may be a read error. The chain has TRBV6-2 or TRBV6-3 and TRBJ2-7, with D unclear. The V and J ends lost 5 bases and 5 bases respectively, with 13 bases between them. The CDR3 spans 13 residues. Germline V gives CDR1 MNHEY, CDR2 SVGEGT. The CDR3 sequence: CASSDMGTDEQYF. Here the CDR3 DNA reads TGTGCCAGCAGTGACATGGGAACGGACGAGCAGTACTTC.

The table lists this clonotype with many counts. The gene calls are TRBV20-1 and TRBJ1-2; TRBD1 is a possible D gene (6 bases). Trimming removed 1 base at V and 8 bases at J, with 11 bases between. This CDR3 has 12 residues. Germline V lookup: CDR1 DFQATT, CDR2 SNEGSKA (reference sequence). The CDR3 coding sequence is TGCAGTGCTAGAGCTTGGACAGAAGGCTACACCTTC. As protein: CSARAWTEGYTF.

A few counts support this clonotype. The junction departs from the called germline gene at one end, perhaps through a read error. The chain combines TRBV11-2 with TRBJ1-3; the D is unclear. Germline V gene sequence: CDR1 SGHAT, CDR2 FQNNGV. The CDR3 has 12 amino acids. The CDR3 DNA sequence: TGTGCCAGCAGCGACACTGGAAACACCACATATTTT. Residues: CASSDTGNTTYF.

The V gene is TRBV24-1, the J gene TRBJ2-1; TRBD1 matches 8 bases. With V trimmed by 1 base and J by 4 bases, 5 bases remained unmatched. Germline V gene sequence: CDR1 KGHDR, CDR2 SFDVKD. This CDR3 is built from 16 residues. The CDR3 is CATSDFSDRVYNEQFF. In DNA form, the CDR3 reads TGTGCCACCAGTGATTTTTCGGACAGGGTATACAATGAGCAGTTCTTC.

The chain couples TRBV5-1 to TRBJ2-7; 10 bases align to TRBD1. CDR1 and CDR2 (germline): SGHRS, YFSETQ. V dropped 6 bases and J dropped 4; count of bases not matched to a gene: 4. This CDR3 has 13 amino acids. CDR3 in amino acids: CASTRDRGYEQYF. The DNA of the CDR3 is TGCGCCAGCACCCGGGACAGGGGTTACGAGCAGTACTTC.

This clonotype was observed a few times. J is TRBJ1-4 and V is TRBV28; TRBD1 matches 10 bases. V trimming: 4 bases; J trimming: 8 bases; junction bases outside the gene matches: 4. The V gene's germline CDR1 is MDHEN and CDR2 SYDVKM. CDR3 length: 14 residues. The CDR3 DNA follows: TGTGCCAGCAGTTGGGGGACAGGGGAAGAAAAACTGTTTTTT. This encodes CASSWGTGEEKLFF.

This clonotype appeared many times. This chain links TRBV20-1 with TRBJ2-5; maybe TRBD2 (6 bases). This CDR3 is built from 15 residues. The germline V gene has CDR1 DFQATT and CDR2 SNEGSKA (reference sequence). Trimming took 1 base from V and 2 from J, leaving 14 bases between them. The DNA of the CDR3 is TGCAGTGCTAGAGGTGACCCGGGACTGCAAGAGACCCAGTACTTC. This translates into CSARGDPGLQETQYF.

Concerning this clonotype: A much larger clone differs from this one at a single base, so this may be a read error. The chain recombines TRBV6-2 or TRBV6-3 with TRBJ1-2; possibly TRBD1 for D (6 bases). CDR3 size: 14 residues. CDR1 is MNHEY, CDR2 SVGEGT, per germline. CDR3 nucleotides: TGTGCCAACAGTACTGGGGCCACCACAGGGGGCTACACCTTC. As protein: CANSTGATTGGYTF.